These T cell receptor beta chains were read from a single sample in a study of blood T cells in healthy people across ages. Each CDR3 protein gets one entry after TCRdb re-called the 5' RACE reads with MiXCR. Among about 760,000 distinct CDR3 sequences listed, 20% to 30% were seen once. A further study also used this sample, focusing on T cells of mothers and their children.

Sequencing was performed on blood. Receptors originate from a boy younger than 18 in good health. Each CDR3 is given with its conserved first and last residue. A D gene is named only where the DNA matches it firmly. Size values are once, few and many counts, or a class for expanded clones, and some rows have none.

j_call d_call v_call clone_size cdr3_nt cdr3_aa
TRBJ2-6 NA TRBV6-5 NA TGTGCCAGCAGTTTACAGGGTTTAGAATACTCTGGGGCCAACGTCCTGACTTTC CASSLQGLEYSGANVLTF
TRBJ2-3 TRBD1 TRBV29-1 few TGCAGCGTTTATCCGGGACAGGGGGCTTGGACAGATACGCAGTATTTT CSVYPGQGAWTDTQYF
TRBJ1-1 NA TRBV27 NA TGTGCCAGCAGTCCCAGGGCAGCCAACACTGAAGCTTTCTTT CASSPRAANTEAFF
TRBJ2-7 TRBD2 TRBV20-1 few TGCAGTGCTAGTTGGGCAACTAGCGGGAGCCCCTACGAGCAGTACTTC CSASWATSGSPYEQYF
TRBJ1-1 TRBD1 TRBV20-1 NA TGCAGTGTTCTACGACAGGGGTGGACTGAAGCTTTCTTT CSVLRQGWTEAFF
TRBJ2-4 TRBD1 TRBV7-2 few TGTGCCAGCAGCTCTGACAGGGCACACATTCAGTACTTC CASSSDRAHIQYF
TRBJ2-5 NA TRBV11-3 NA TGTGCCAGCAGCTTGTGGCAGGGCAAAGAGACCCAGTACTTC CASSLWQGKETQYF
TRBJ2-7 NA TRBV21-1 NA TGTGCCAGCAGCAAAGGCGATGGAATCTACGAGCAGTACTTC CASSKGDGIYEQYF
TRBJ2-7 NA TRBV24-1 few TGTGCCACCAGTGAGGCGGGCCACTACGAGCAGTACTTC CATSEAGHYEQYF
TRBJ2-7 TRBD2 TRBV12-3/TRBV12-4 NA TGTGCCAGCAGTTTAGAACTAGCGGAGCTCTACGAGCAGTACTTC CASSLELAELYEQYF
TRBJ1-2 NA TRBV29-1 few TGCAGCGTTGACAGAATGGCAGGCAATGCGTATGGCTACACCTTC CSVDRMAGNAYGYTF
TRBJ2-3 NA TRBV7-6 NA TGTGCCAGCAGCTTAGGGGCGGGCTTACCCGATACGCGGTATTTT CASSLGAGLPDTRYF
TRBJ2-7 NA TRBV20-1 NA TGCAGTGCCTTCTGGCGCTACGAGCAGTACTTC CSAFWRYEQYF
TRBJ2-7 NA TRBV7-8 NA TGTGCCAGCGGCTTAGATACGGCCATGACCCTCTACGAGCAGTACTTC CASGLDTAMTLYEQYF
TRBJ2-7 NA TRBV11-2 NA TGTGCCAGCAGGGAGACGACCTACGAGCAGTACTTC CASRETTYEQYF
TRBJ2-5 NA TRBV11-2 few TGTGCCAGCAGCCGAGGAGGGATAGGGTCTGAGACCCAGTACTTC CASSRGGIGSETQYF
TRBJ2-2 TRBD1 TRBV7-8 few TGTGCCAGCAGTTCTCCTGCCGGGACAGGGGGCCGGACCGGGGAGCTGTTTTTT CASSSPAGTGGRTGELFF
TRBJ1-4 NA TRBV12-3/TRBV12-4 NA TGTGCCAGCAGTGATCCAACTAATGAAAAACTGTTTTTT CASSDPTNEKLFF
TRBJ2-2 NA TRBV7-2 NA TGTGCCAGCAGCTCCGCTCCGAACACCGGGGAGCTGTTTTTT CASSSAPNTGELFF
TRBJ2-7 NA TRBV7-9 once TGTGCCAGCAGCTTAGGGGGACTGGTCTACGAGCAGTACTTC CASSLGGLVYEQYF
TRBJ2-5 NA TRBV12-3/TRBV12-4 NA TGTGCCAGCAGTACTACGGACCGGGAGACCCAGTACTTC CASSTTDRETQYF
TRBJ2-1 NA TRBV3-1 few TGTGCCAGCAGGTTTGGCGATGAGCAGTTCTTC CASRFGDEQFF
TRBJ1-2 NA TRBV5-1 few TGCGCCAGCAGCATGACCGTCGACTATGGCTACACCTTC CASSMTVDYGYTF
TRBJ2-1 TRBD2 TRBV20-1 NA TGCAGTGCTAGTAATCTAGCGGGGGCCTACAATGAGCAGTTCTTC CSASNLAGAYNEQFF
TRBJ1-2 NA TRBV29-1 few TGCAGCGTTGTTGTCTCGGCAGGAGGAGGTAGTAACTATGGCTACACCTTC CSVVVSAGGGSNYGYTF
TRBJ1-1 NA TRBV6-5 NA TGTGCCAGCAGTTACGAGTTTCGGGGCACTGAAGCTTTCTTT CASSYEFRGTEAFF
TRBJ2-1 NA TRBV5-1 NA TGCGCCAGCAGCTTGGGTCCCACATTAGAGCAGTATTTC CASSLGPTLEQYF
TRBJ2-5 NA TRBV3-1 NA TGTGCCAGCAGCCAAGGTCGGGGAGTTTTTGGAGAGACCCAGTACTTC CASSQGRGVFGETQYF
TRBJ1-4 TRBD1 TRBV5-1 few TGCGCCAGCAGCTTGGAGGGGGCAGGTGAAAAACTGTTTTTT CASSLEGAGEKLFF
TRBJ2-7 NA TRBV28 NA TGTGCCAGCAGAGACCCCGGGGGGCACTCCTACGAGCAGTACTTC CASRDPGGHSYEQYF
TRBJ2-3 NA TRBV6-5 NA TGTGCCAGCAGGGCGGACAGCACAGATACGCAGTATTTT CASRADSTDTQYF